The 10 T cell receptor beta chains presented below share a single source sample, sequenced in a study of T-cell reconstitution after alpha-beta-depleted transplantation in children (dated by TCRdb to 2016 to 2018). The treatment or condition label of this sample denotes: allogeneic hematopoietic cell transplantation with graft depleted of TCRalphabeta T cells and CD19 B cells. Libraries came from PCR. The sample was run on an Illumina HiSeq 2500. To normalize quantification of the TCRbeta repertoire, the TCR libraries were built with molecular barcoding that relied on unique molecular identifiers. The public reads were reprocessed in TCRdb via fastp at Q25 and MiXCR, keeping in-frame beta chains. Here each entry gathers all rows of one CDR3 protein and keeps the most common genes and DNA. Across this sample there are 75,000 to 80,000 distinct CDR3 sequences, with 15% to 20% seen only once. About 47% of the sample lies in the top ten.

The sequences come from PBMCs, mostly from graft donor cells, collected 360 days after TCRalphabeta/CD19-depleted stem cell transplant. Source of these receptors: a male patient between 2 and 10 years old who had a stem cell transplant for acute lymphoblastic leukemia, so the T cells may come from the graft donor.

The chain uses TRBV25-1 and TRBJ2-1, with D tentatively TRBD1 or TRBD2 (5 bases each). Germline V CDR1 and CDR2: MGHDK, SYGVNS. V lost 3 bases and J 0 bases, leaving 18 bases between the germline ends. This CDR3 has 18 residues. The CDR3 sequence: CASSDQPWDPSSYNEQFF. The CDR3 DNA sequence: TGTGCCAGCAGTGACCAACCCTGGGACCCGTCCTCCTACAATGAGCAGTTCTTC.

This clonotype was picked up a small number of times. This rearrangement joins TRBV2 to TRBJ1-1; D is uncertain. CDR1 SNHLY and CDR2 FYNNEI come from the germline V gene. This CDR3 comprises 12 residues. V gave up 5 bases and J gave up 12 bases, with 16 bases separating them. CDR3 nucleotides: TGTGCCAGCAGTAATCGGATAAGATCGACTTTCTTT. Protein: CASSNRIRSTFF.

Only a few counts were recorded for this clonotype. J is TRBJ2-3 and V is TRBV2; the match to TRBD2 covers 14 bases. The trim removed 6 bases at V and 1 base at J, leaving 6 bases unmatched. The CDR3 totals 17 residues. Germline CDR1 and CDR2: SNHLY and FYNNEI. CDR3 amino acids: CASSLRLAGGGTDTQYF. Written as DNA, the CDR3 is TGTGCCAGCAGCCTCCGACTAGCGGGAGGGGGCACAGATACGCAGTATTTT.

This chain connects TRBV3-1 to TRBJ2-5; weak D call: TRBD1 (7 bases). Deletions cut 3 bases from V and 2 bases from J, with 25 bases between. Germline V lookup: CDR1 LGHDT, CDR2 YNNKEL (reference sequence). The CDR3 loop spans 19 amino acids. CDR3 in amino acids: CASSHSEGGQGGFQETQYF. The CDR3 nucleotides are TGTGCCAGCAGCCATTCCGAAGGGGGGCAGGGGGGTTTTCAAGAGACCCAGTACTTC.

In its sample, this clonotype was seen many times. The chain has TRBV7-9 and TRBJ2-7; the D call may be TRBD1 or TRBD2 (5 bases each). CDR3 length: 15 amino acids. Germline V gives CDR1 SEHNR, CDR2 FQNEAQ (reference sequence). The ends were cut back, 6 bases at V and 7 bases at J, with 22 bases in the middle. The CDR3 region has the DNA TGTGCCAGCAGTGGAGGACACCCGCCCTCGAGGGAGCAGTACTTC. Encoded protein: CASSGGHPPSREQYF.

This clonotype was seen more than once but under ten times. The chain links TRBV12-3 or TRBV12-4 to TRBJ2-6; possibly TRBD1 or TRBD2 for D (5 bases each). The CDR3 totals 16 residues. V lost 3 bases and J 0 bases, leaving 9 bases between the germline ends. CDR3 DNA: TGTGCCAGCAGTTTCTTGAGGGGCTCTGGGGCCAACGTCCTGACTTTC. The encoded protein is CASSFLRGSGANVLTF.

This clonotype came up a few times. This chain's CDR3 is CASSQFGTGPYEQYF. The CDR3 nucleotides read TGCGCCAGCAGCCAGTTCGGGACAGGGCCCTACGAGCAGTACTTC. V usage is TRBV4-1 and J usage is TRBJ2-7, with 9 bases matching TRBD1. This CDR3 contains 15 residues. Germline CDR1 and CDR2: MGHRA and YSYEKL. Germline trimming cut 3 bases from V and 2 bases from J; bases unmatched to any gene: 5.

V gene TRBV5-1 combines with J gene TRBJ1-2; 7 bases fit TRBD1. V trimming: 4 bases; J trimming: 0 bases; junction bases outside the gene matches: 6. The germline V gene encodes CDR1 SGHRS and CDR2 YFSETQ. The CDR3 is made up of 15 amino acids. CDR3 protein: CASSQRQGANYGYTF. CDR3 nucleotides: TGCGCCAGCAGCCAACGACAGGGAGCTAACTATGGCTACACCTTC. Full variable domain (rest looked up from reference TRBV5-1 and TRBJ1-2): KAGVTQTPRYLIKTRGQQVTLSCSPISGHRSVSWYQQTPGQGLQFLFEYFSETQRNKGNFPGRFSGRQFSNSRSEMNVSTLELGDSALYLCASSQRQGANYGYTFGSGTRLTVV.

This clonotype has more than one count but fewer than ten. J is TRBJ1-2 and V is TRBV10-3, with a tentative D call TRBD1 (5 bases). V lost 4 bases and J 8 bases, leaving 17 bases between the germline ends. CDR3 length equals 14 residues. The germline V gene has CDR1 ENHRY and CDR2 SYGVKD. This CDR3 is CAISGLTAVGGYTF. The CDR3 DNA sequence: TGTGCCATCAGTGGTCTGACAGCCGTGGGAGGCTACACCTTC.

This clonotype turned up a few times. V gene TRBV7-9 combines with J gene TRBJ2-2; TRBD2 is a possible D gene (5 bases). V lost 7 bases, J lost 7 bases, and 13 bases lay in between. Looked up from germline, CDR1 is SEHNR and CDR2 is FQNEAQ (reference sequence). This CDR3 is 13 amino acids long. Written as DNA, the CDR3 is TGTGCCAGCACCTTTTTCGGACTCGGGGAGCTGTTTTTT. Protein product: CASTFFGLGELFF.